These T cell receptor beta chains were read from a single sample in a study of response to subunit inactivated influenza vaccine. TCRdb fed the RT-PCR reads into MiXCR, producing one record per CDR3 protein. The sample has 490,000 or so distinct CDR3 sequences, less than 8% seen once. Sample: PBMCs from blood, taken less than 30 months after vaccination. The receptor source for this set is a man aged 50 to 69 who received an inactivated influenza vaccine. Both conserved end residues are part of each CDR3. A D gene is named only where the DNA matches it firmly. Only some rows state a clone size, as once, few, many or a class for expanded clones.

V: TRBV4-3; J: TRBJ2-1; D: TRBD2; size: -; DNA: TGCGCCAGCAGCCAGGGTATAGCGGGAGGGTTCTACAATGAGCAGTTCTTC; CDR3: CASSQGIAGGFYNEQFF
V: TRBV2; J: TRBJ2-7; D: -; size: many; DNA: TGTGCCAGCAGTGTAGCAGCCTCCTACGAGCAGTACTTC; CDR3: CASSVAASYEQYF
V: TRBV28; J: TRBJ1-1; D: -; size: -; DNA: TGTGCCACTCGGGGGGGCGGGGGCACTGAAGCTTTCTTT; CDR3: CATRGGGGTEAFF
V: TRBV20-1; J: TRBJ2-5; D: TRBD2; size: -; DNA: TGCAGTGCTAGCGGGACTAGCGGGATGGAGACCCAGTACTTC; CDR3: CSASGTSGMETQYF
V: TRBV11-2; J: TRBJ2-5; D: -; size: -; DNA: TGTGCCAGCAGCTTAGCCCCAGGGGCCAGAGAGACCCAGTACTTC; CDR3: CASSLAPGARETQYF
V: TRBV7-2; J: TRBJ1-5; D: -; size: -; DNA: TGTGCCAGCAGCAGTAGCGTCACAGCGGTCAATCAGCCCCAGCATTTT; CDR3: CASSSSVTAVNQPQHF
V: TRBV25-1; J: TRBJ1-1; D: TRBD1; size: -; DNA: TGTGCCAGCAGTGAGTTAACAGGGGGCGTCGAAGCTTTCTTT; CDR3: CASSELTGGVEAFF
V: TRBV4-1; J: TRBJ1-2; D: -; size: -; DNA: TGCGCCAGCAGCAAGGACTTTGGCTATGGCTACACCTTC; CDR3: CASSKDFGYGYTF
V: TRBV4-2; J: TRBJ1-2; D: -; size: -; DNA: TGTGCCAGCAGCCCCACAACCGGACTAACAAACTATGGCTACACCTTC; CDR3: CASSPTTGLTNYGYTF
V: TRBV15; J: TRBJ2-7; D: -; size: few; DNA: TGTGCCACCAGCAGAGACAGACCCTACGAGCAGTACTTC; CDR3: CATSRDRPYEQYF
V: TRBV7-9; J: TRBJ2-2; D: -; size: -; DNA: TGTGCCAGCAGCTTACTTCGTCCGGGGGCCGGGGAGCTGTTTTTT; CDR3: CASSLLRPGAGELFF
V: TRBV30; J: TRBJ2-5; D: -; size: few; DNA: TGTGCCTGGAGTGTGGGCAGCCTGGAGACCCAGTACTTC; CDR3: CAWSVGSLETQYF
V: TRBV18; J: TRBJ1-1; D: -; size: many; DNA: TGTGCCAGCTCACCAATAGTGGACACTGAAGCTTTCTTT; CDR3: CASSPIVDTEAFF
V: TRBV11-3; J: TRBJ2-1; D: TRBD2; size: few; DNA: TGTGCCAGCAGCTCGGAGGATGGGTCGGGAGGGCTCAATGAGCAGTTCTTC; CDR3: CASSSEDGSGGLNEQFF
V: TRBV10-3; J: TRBJ2-7; D: -; size: many; DNA: TGTGCCATCAGTGGATCCCGTGGTAGCGGATCCTCCTACGAGCAGTACTTC; CDR3: CAISGSRGSGSSYEQYF
V: TRBV20-1; J: TRBJ2-2; D: TRBD2; size: few; DNA: TGCAGTGCCCCCGGGACTAGCGGGCGCACCGGGGAGCTGTTTTTT; CDR3: CSAPGTSGRTGELFF
V: TRBV28; J: TRBJ2-1; D: TRBD2; size: few; DNA: TGTGCCAGCAGTTCCTTAGCGGGAGGGGCGTACAATGAGCAGTTCTTC; CDR3: CASSSLAGGAYNEQFF
V: TRBV20-1; J: TRBJ2-7; D: TRBD1; size: -; DNA: TGCAGTGCTAGTAGAACAGGGGCCTACGAGCAGTACTTC; CDR3: CSASRTGAYEQYF
V: TRBV5-1; J: TRBJ2-3; D: TRBD1; size: many; DNA: TGCGCCAGCAGCTTGCCACCAATCTCCGGACAGGGCCGAACAGATACGCAGTATTTT; CDR3: CASSLPPISGQGRTDTQYF
V: TRBV13; J: TRBJ2-7; D: -; size: -; DNA: TGTGCCAGCAGCCCCGCCAGGAGACCCTACGAGCAGTACTTC; CDR3: CASSPARRPYEQYF
V: TRBV10-3; J: TRBJ2-7; D: TRBD2; size: few; DNA: TGTGCCATCAGTGACGGGACTACGGCCCACTACGAGCAGTACTTC; CDR3: CAISDGTTAHYEQYF
V: TRBV5-1; J: TRBJ2-2; D: -; size: many; DNA: TGCGCCAGCAGCTTGGCGTCTCACACCGGGGAGCTGTTTTTT; CDR3: CASSLASHTGELFF
V: TRBV12-3/TRBV12-4; J: TRBJ1-2; D: -; size: few; DNA: TGTGCCAGCAGTCTCGACAGGCGCCCCCTTACTAACTATGGCTACACCTTC; CDR3: CASSLDRRPLTNYGYTF
V: TRBV12-3/TRBV12-4; J: TRBJ2-1; D: -; size: few; DNA: TGTGCCAGCAGTTTGGCCATCTCCTACAATGAGCAGTTCTTC; CDR3: CASSLAISYNEQFF
V: TRBV10-2; J: TRBJ2-3; D: TRBD2; size: few; DNA: TGCGCCAGCAGTGACATTGAACTAGCGGGAGAGGGCACAGATACGCAGTATTTT; CDR3: CASSDIELAGEGTDTQYF
V: TRBV5-6; J: TRBJ2-4; D: -; size: few; DNA: TGTGCCAGCAGCCCCCCGGGAGCCGTGGGCAAAAACATTCAGTACTTC; CDR3: CASSPPGAVGKNIQYF
V: TRBV12-3/TRBV12-4; J: TRBJ1-5; D: TRBD1; size: -; DNA: TGTGCCAGCAGGAGGGGACAGGGGGGGAATCAGCCCCAGCATTTT; CDR3: CASRRGQGGNQPQHF
V: TRBV12-3/TRBV12-4; J: TRBJ1-1; D: -; size: many; DNA: TGTGCCAGCAGCCTTGGGATGTTGAACACTGAAGCTTTCTTT; CDR3: CASSLGMLNTEAFF
V: TRBV4-3; J: TRBJ2-3; D: -; size: many; DNA: TGCGCCAGCAGCCTGATGGCGGGCACCTCAAGCACAGATACGCAGTATTTT; CDR3: CASSLMAGTSSTDTQYF
V: TRBV20-1; J: TRBJ2-3; D: TRBD2; size: many; DNA: TGCAGTGCAGCACCCGAGATAGCGGGGGGGTTAAGAAGCACAGATACGCAGTATTTT; CDR3: CSAAPEIAGGLRSTDTQYF
V: TRBV5-1; J: TRBJ2-7; D: -; size: many; DNA: TGCGCCAGCAGCTTAACCGGGACTCCCTCCTACGAGCAGTACTTC; CDR3: CASSLTGTPSYEQYF
V: TRBV4-2; J: TRBJ1-2; D: TRBD1; size: few; DNA: TGTGCCAGCAGCCAAGCGACAGGGGTTAACTATGGCTACACCTTC; CDR3: CASSQATGVNYGYTF
V: TRBV27; J: TRBJ1-4; D: -; size: -; DNA: TGTGCCAGCAGTTCAAACAGGGCTCGGAGAGGTGAAAAACTGTTTTTT; CDR3: CASSSNRARRGEKLFF
V: TRBV12-3/TRBV12-4; J: TRBJ2-3; D: -; size: few; DNA: TGTGCCAGCAGTTTAGGCGGCAGGGCGGTAACAGATACGCAGTATTTT; CDR3: CASSLGGRAVTDTQYF
V: TRBV20-1; J: TRBJ2-1; D: -; size: few; DNA: TGCAGTGCTAGTCGGGGACACCGATTATCAAACAATGAGCAGTTCTTC; CDR3: CSASRGHRLSNNEQFF
V: TRBV7-9; J: TRBJ2-3; D: TRBD2; size: -; DNA: TGTGCCAGCAGCACGGAGGCGGGGGGTACGCAGTATTTT; CDR3: CASSTEAGGTQYF
V: TRBV28; J: TRBJ2-7; D: TRBD1; size: many; DNA: TGTGCCAGCAGTCGACAGGGTTTGCCCAAGCAGTACTTC; CDR3: CASSRQGLPKQYF
V: TRBV6-7; J: TRBJ2-7; D: -; size: few; DNA: TGTGCCAGCAACCTAGGTCGTTACTGCGAGCAGTACTTC; CDR3: CASNLGRYCEQYF
V: TRBV20-1; J: TRBJ2-1; D: -; size: many; DNA: TGCAGTGCTGGCCTGGATATAAATGAGCAGTTCTTC; CDR3: CSAGLDINEQFF
V: TRBV10-3; J: TRBJ1-2; D: -; size: few; DNA: TGTGCCATCAGTGGGGCATACCCGGGACGATCGGAGTATGGCTACACCTTC; CDR3: CAISGAYPGRSEYGYTF
V: TRBV20-1; J: TRBJ1-5; D: TRBD1; size: -; DNA: TGCAGTGCCAACGGAGGGACAGGGGTCAATCAGCCCCAGCATTTT; CDR3: CSANGGTGVNQPQHF
V: TRBV4-2; J: TRBJ2-2; D: -; size: -; DNA: TGTGCCAGTGTACAGGACACCTCGAACACCGGGGAGCTGTTTTTT; CDR3: CASVQDTSNTGELFF
V: TRBV20-1; J: TRBJ1-2; D: -; size: -; DNA: TGCAGTGCCTCACCCGGTGGGGGTTTTGGCTACACCTTC; CDR3: CSASPGGGFGYTF
V: TRBV2; J: TRBJ2-3; D: -; size: -; DNA: TGTGCCAGCAGTGATGGAGGGGGGGATACGCAGTATTTT; CDR3: CASSDGGGDTQYF
V: TRBV20-1; J: TRBJ2-5; D: -; size: many; DNA: TGCAGTGCTGGACGGACAGGCGGGGGAGAGACCCAGTACTTC; CDR3: CSAGRTGGGETQYF
V: TRBV20-1; J: TRBJ2-5; D: -; size: many; DNA: TGCAGTGCGAAACAGGGACAAGAGACCCAGTACTTC; CDR3: CSAKQGQETQYF